These 6 T cell receptor beta chains were sequenced from one sample in a study of cytomegalovirus exposure and HLA in healthy donors. In the PCR, 60 Vbeta and 13 Jbeta primers were used. The table came from immunoSEQ multiplex PCR; TCRdb's copy has only in-frame clones and leaves some out. The sample holds approximately 150,000 clones, roughly 80% seen once. Source material: PBMCs. The receptors originated from a woman aged 45-65 years in good health and CMV-seropositive.

J is TRBJ2-7 and V is TRBV27; 7 nucleotides line up with TRBD1. The CDR3 length is 16 residues. Germline V gene sequence: CDR1 MNHEY, CDR2 SMNVEV (reference sequence). The junction had 11 bases not matched to a gene; V was cut back by 4 bases and J by 2 bases. The CDR3 DNA is TGTGCCAGCAGTTCCTCTACAGGGGAGACAACCTACGAGCAGTACTTC. This codes for CASSSSTGETTYEQYF.

V is TRBV4-2 and J is TRBJ2-3; D is unclear. Germline V CDR1 and CDR2: LGHNA, YNFKEQ. This CDR3 is built from 13 residues. The V and J ends lost 6 bases and 4 bases respectively, with 11 bases between them. The CDR3 spells CASREFPADTQYF. The CDR3 DNA is TGTGCCAGCAGGGAGTTTCCGGCAGATACGCAGTATTTT.

The CDR3 DNA reads as TGCGCCAGCAGGCCGGAGGGGGCGTACACTGAAGCTTTCTTT. Amino acid sequence: CASRPEGAYTEAFF. The chain has TRBV5-1 and TRBJ1-1, with 7 bases matching TRBD1. The CDR3 contains 14 residues. The trim removed 5 bases at V and 3 bases at J, leaving 7 bases unmatched. Germline assignment: CDR1 SGHRS and CDR2 YFSETQ. The full variable domain, its missing parts supplied by reference TRBV5-1 and TRBJ1-1, is KAGVTQTPRYLIKTRGQQVTLSCSPISGHRSVSWYQQTPGQGLQFLFEYFSETQRNKGNFPGRFSGRQFSNSRSEMNVSTLELGDSALYLCASRPEGAYTEAFFGQGTRLTVV.

The gene calls are TRBV19 and TRBJ2-3, with TRBD2 matching over 10 bases. Germline V gene sequence: CDR1 LNHDA, CDR2 SQIVND (reference sequence). V shed 5 bases and J 7 bases; nucleotides not matched to a gene: 9. This CDR3 is 15 amino acids long. The CDR3 coding sequence is TGTGCCAGTAGTCAGACTAGCGGGCTTTACCATACGCAGTATTTT. Residues: CASSQTSGLYHTQYF.

This rearrangement joins TRBV2 to TRBJ2-3; D gene uncertain. The length of the CDR3 is 15 residues. Germline values: CDR1 SNHLY, CDR2 FYNNEI. Trimming took off 2 bases at V and 4 bases at J, with 13 bases between the two ends. CDR3 sequence reads: CASSERSPRADTQYF. The DNA of the CDR3 is TGTGCCAGCAGTGAACGATCACCCCGGGCAGATACGCAGTATTTT.

V and J are TRBV6-6 and TRBJ2-7, with D possibly being TRBD2 (6 bases). CDR1 is MNHNY, CDR2 SVGAGI, per germline (reference sequence). The CDR3 length is 15 residues. Trimming pared 7 bases from V and 0 bases from J, leaving 16 bases between. The CDR3 DNA follows: TGTGCCAGCACCCCACGGCGGGATAGCTCCTACGAGCAGTACTTC. Amino acids: CASTPRRDSSYEQYF.